The present entry profiles one T cell receptor beta chain with its context. The antigen remains unidentified. The data originate from a study of a mutant IDH1 vaccine in newly diagnosed glioma. Study in general: Vaccination was launched 4-6 weeks after radiotherapy alone, or with temozolomide cycles. Treated patients were around 62% male, about 38% female, mean age around 40 years. Patients arrived already treated with radiotherapy, temozolomide, or both, most having had both.

The CDR3 consists of 21 residues. Sequenced by immunoSEQ multiplex PCR; TCRdb stores in-frame clones only, minus some. This sample carries around 84,000 clones, more than 80% of them seen once, and the ten largest clones take approximately 5.6%. Regarding time point: week 47, end of study. Topical imiquimod was applied with each vaccine dose, which held 300 ug of mutant IDH1 20-mer peptide. This clonotype was sampled from a man aged 40-55 years with glioma. The sample here was PBMCs, taken from a glioma patient whose treatment included an IDH1 peptide vaccine. J is TRBJ2-7 and V is TRBV21-1. TRBV21-1 is shown as a pseudogene. In DNA, the CDR3 is TGTGCCAGCAGCAAACTCGTCGGAGTGACGCAGGATCCCTTATACTCCTACGAGCAGTACTTC. Amino acid sequence: CASSKLVGVTQDPLYSYEQYF.